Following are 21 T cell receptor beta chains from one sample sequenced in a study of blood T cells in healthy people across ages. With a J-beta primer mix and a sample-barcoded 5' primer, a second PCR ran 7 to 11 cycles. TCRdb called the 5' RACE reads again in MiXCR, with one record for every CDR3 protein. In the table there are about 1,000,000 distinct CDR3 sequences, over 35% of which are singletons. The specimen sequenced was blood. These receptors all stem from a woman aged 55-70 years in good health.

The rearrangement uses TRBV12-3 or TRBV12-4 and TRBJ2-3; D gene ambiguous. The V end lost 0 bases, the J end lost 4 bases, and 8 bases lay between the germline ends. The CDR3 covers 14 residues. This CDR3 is CASSLAGVADTQYF. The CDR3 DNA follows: TGTGCCAGCAGTTTAGCAGGAGTCGCAGATACGCAGTATTTT.

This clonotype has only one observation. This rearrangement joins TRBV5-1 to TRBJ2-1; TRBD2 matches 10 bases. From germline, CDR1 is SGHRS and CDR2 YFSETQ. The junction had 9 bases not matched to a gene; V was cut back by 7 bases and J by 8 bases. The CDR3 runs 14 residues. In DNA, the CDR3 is TGCGCCAGCGGCCTAGCGGGAGCTCTGGATGAGCAGTTCTTC. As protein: CASGLAGALDEQFF. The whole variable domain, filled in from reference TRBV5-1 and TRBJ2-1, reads KAGVTQTPRYLIKTRGQQVTLSCSPISGHRSVSWYQQTPGQGLQFLFEYFSETQRNKGNFPGRFSGRQFSNSRSEMNVSTLELGDSALYLCASGLAGALDEQFFGPGTRLTVL.

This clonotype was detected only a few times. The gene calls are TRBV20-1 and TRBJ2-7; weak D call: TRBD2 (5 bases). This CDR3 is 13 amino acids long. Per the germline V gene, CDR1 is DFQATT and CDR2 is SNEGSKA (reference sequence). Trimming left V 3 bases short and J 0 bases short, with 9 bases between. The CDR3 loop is CSASGSFSYEQYF. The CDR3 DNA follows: TGCAGTGCTAGTGGGAGCTTCTCCTACGAGCAGTACTTC.

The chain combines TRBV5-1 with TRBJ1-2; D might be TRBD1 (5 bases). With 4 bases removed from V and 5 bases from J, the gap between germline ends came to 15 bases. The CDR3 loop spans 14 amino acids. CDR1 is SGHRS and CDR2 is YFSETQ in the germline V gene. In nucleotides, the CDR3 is TGCGCCAGCAGCAGGGACTTAGAGACTTATGGCTACACCTTC. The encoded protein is CASSRDLETYGYTF.

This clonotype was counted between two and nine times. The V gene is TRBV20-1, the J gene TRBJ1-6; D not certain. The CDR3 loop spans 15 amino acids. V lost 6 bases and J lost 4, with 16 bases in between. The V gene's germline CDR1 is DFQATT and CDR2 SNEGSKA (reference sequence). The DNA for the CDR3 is TGCAGTGCCCCCTTGCGGACGACTTATAATTCACCCCTCCACTTT. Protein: CSAPLRTTYNSPLHF.

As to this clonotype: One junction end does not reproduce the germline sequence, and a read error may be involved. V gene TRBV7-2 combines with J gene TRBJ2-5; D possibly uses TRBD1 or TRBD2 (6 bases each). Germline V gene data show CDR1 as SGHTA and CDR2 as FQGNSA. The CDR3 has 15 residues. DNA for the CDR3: TGTGCCAACAGCTCCCAACGGGGGCGGCGGGAGACCCAGTACTTC. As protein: CANSSQRGRRETQYF. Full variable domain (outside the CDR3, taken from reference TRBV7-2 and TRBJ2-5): GAGVSQSPSNKVTEKGKDVELRCDPISGHTALYWYRQSLGQGLEFLIYFQGNSAPDKSGLPSDRFSAERTGGSVSTLTIQRTQQEDSAVYLCANSSQRGRRETQYFGPGTRLLVL.

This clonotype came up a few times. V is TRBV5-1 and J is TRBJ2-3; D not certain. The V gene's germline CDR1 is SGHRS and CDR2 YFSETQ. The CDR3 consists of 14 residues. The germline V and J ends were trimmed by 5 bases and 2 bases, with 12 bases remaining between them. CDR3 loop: CASSLETFTDTQYF. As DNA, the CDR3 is TGCGCCAGCAGTCTTGAGACGTTCACAGATACGCAGTATTTT.

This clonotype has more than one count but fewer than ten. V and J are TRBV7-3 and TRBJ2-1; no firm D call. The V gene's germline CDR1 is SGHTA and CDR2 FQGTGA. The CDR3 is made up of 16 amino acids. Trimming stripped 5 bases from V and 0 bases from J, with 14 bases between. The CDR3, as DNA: TGTGCCAGCAGCCCGACCCGATTGAGCTCCTACAATGAGCAGTTCTTC. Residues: CASSPTRLSSYNEQFF.

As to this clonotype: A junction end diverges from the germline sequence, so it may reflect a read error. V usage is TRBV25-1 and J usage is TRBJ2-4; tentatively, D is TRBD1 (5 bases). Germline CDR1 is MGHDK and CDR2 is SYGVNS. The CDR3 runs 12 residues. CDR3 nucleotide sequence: TGTGCCAGTAGTGTGTCACAGGACATTGAGTACTTC. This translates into CASSVSQDIEYF.

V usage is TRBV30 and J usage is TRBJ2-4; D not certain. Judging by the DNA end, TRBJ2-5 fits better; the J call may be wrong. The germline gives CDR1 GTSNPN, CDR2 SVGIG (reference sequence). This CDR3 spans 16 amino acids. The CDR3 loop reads CAWSGLRPQSPETQYF. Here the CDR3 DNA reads TGTGCCTGGAGTGGGTTGCGGCCCCAATCGCCGGAGACCCAGTACTTC.

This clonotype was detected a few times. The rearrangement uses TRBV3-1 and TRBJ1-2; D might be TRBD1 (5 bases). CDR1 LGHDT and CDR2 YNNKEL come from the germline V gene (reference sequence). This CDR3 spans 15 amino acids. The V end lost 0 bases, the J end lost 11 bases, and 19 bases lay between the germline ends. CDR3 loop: CASSQDGQSGIGYTF. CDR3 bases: TGTGCCAGCAGCCAAGATGGGCAGTCAGGGATTGGGTACACCTTC.

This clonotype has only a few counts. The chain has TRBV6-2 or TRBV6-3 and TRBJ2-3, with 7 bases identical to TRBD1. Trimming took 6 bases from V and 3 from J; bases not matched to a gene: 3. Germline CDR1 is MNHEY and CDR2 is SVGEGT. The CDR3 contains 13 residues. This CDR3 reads CASRGTETDTQYF. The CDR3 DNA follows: TGTGCCAGCAGGGGGACAGAGACAGATACGCAGTATTTT.

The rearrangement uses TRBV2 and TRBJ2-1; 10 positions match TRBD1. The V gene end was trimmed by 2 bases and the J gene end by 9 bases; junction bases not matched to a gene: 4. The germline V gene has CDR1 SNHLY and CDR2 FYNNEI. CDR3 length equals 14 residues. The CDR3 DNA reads TGTGCCAGCAGTGAACGGACAGGGGGATCTGAGCAGTTCTTC. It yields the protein CASSERTGGSEQFF.

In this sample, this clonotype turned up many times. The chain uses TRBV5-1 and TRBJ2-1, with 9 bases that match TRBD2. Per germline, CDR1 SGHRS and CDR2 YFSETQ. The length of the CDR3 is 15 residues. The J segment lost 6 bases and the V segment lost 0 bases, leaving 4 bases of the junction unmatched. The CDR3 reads CASSLEPAGGNEQFF. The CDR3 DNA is TGCGCCAGCAGCTTGGAACCAGCGGGAGGCAATGAGCAGTTCTTC.

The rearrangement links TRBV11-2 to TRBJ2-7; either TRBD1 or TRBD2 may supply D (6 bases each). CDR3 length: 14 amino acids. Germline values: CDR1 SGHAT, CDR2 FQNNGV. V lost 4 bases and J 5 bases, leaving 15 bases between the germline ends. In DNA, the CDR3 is TGTGCCAGCAGCTCTCGGACAAGGGGGGACGAGCAGTACTTC. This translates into CASSSRTRGDEQYF.

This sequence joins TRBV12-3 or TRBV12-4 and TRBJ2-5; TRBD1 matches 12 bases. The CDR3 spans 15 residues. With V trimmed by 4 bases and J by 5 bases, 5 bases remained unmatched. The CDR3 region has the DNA TGTGCCAGCAGTTATGGGACAGGGGGCGGTGAGACCCAGTACTTC. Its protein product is CASSYGTGGGETQYF.

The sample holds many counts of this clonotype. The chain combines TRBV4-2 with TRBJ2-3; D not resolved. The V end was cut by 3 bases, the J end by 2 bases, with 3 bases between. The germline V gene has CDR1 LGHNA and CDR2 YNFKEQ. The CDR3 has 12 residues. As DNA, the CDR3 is TGTGCCAGCAGCCAGCTCACAGATACGCAGTATTTT. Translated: CASSQLTDTQYF.

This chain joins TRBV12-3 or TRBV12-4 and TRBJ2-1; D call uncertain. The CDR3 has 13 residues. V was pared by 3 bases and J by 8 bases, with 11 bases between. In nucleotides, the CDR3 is TGTGCCAGCAGTTTTGGTCACCGCTATGAGCAGTTCTTC. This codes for CASSFGHRYEQFF.

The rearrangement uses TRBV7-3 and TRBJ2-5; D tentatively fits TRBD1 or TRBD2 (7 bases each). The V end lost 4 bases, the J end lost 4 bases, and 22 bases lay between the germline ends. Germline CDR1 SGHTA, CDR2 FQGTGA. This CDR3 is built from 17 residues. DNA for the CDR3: TGTGCCAGCAGCTCACTCAGGGGGGCCCTAGCGGCAGAGACCCAGTACTTC. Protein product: CASSSLRGALAAETQYF. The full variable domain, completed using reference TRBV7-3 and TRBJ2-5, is GAGVSQTPSNKVTEKGKYVELRCDPISGHTALYWYRQSLGQGPEFLIYFQGTGAADDSGLPNDRFFAVRPEGSVSTLKIQRTERGDSAVYLCASSSLRGALAAETQYFGPGTRLLVL.

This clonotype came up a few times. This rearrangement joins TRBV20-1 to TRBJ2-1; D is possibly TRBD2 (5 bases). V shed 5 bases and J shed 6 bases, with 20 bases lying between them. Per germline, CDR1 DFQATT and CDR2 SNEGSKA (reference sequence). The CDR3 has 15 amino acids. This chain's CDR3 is CSAAFGRVYGNEQFF. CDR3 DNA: TGCAGTGCTGCCTTCGGGCGGGTATACGGCAATGAGCAGTTCTTC.

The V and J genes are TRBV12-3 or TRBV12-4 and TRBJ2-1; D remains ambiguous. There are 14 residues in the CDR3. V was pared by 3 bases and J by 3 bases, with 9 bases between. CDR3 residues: CASSFSRSYNEQFF. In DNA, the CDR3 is TGTGCCAGCAGTTTTTCCCGGAGCTACAATGAGCAGTTCTTC.